A single T cell receptor beta chain is shown here with its context. The sample comes from a study of T cell responses to AZD1222 COVID-19 vaccine. The ends were cut back, 5 bases at V and 4 bases at J, with 12 bases in the middle. The CDR3 covers 14 residues. Germline V gives CDR1 SGHVS, CDR2 FNYEAQ. Here immunoSEQ multiplex PCR was the method, and the copy in TCRdb shows in-frame clones only, minus some. The sample has around 130,000 clones; 80% to 90% are singletons. The chain uses TRBV7-6 and TRBJ1-3; D unresolved. The input for sequencing was peripheral blood, taken 28 days after the second AZD1222 dose. This TCR came from an adult who received the AZD1222 COVID-19 vaccine. The CDR3 region has the DNA TGTGCCAGCAGCCCGTCACCTATGGGAAACACCATATATTTT. Residues: CASSPSPMGNTIYF.